The 8 T cell receptor beta chains reported below all come from one sample, sequenced in a study of cytomegalovirus exposure and HLA in healthy donors. The PCR was carried out with 60 Vbeta primers and 13 Jbeta primers. Measured with immunoSEQ multiplex PCR; TCRdb has only the in-frame clones, and not every one. Counted here are 60,000 to 75,000 clones, around four fifths occurring once; the ten biggest clones make up roughly 3%. The specimen was PBMCs. The receptor set was obtained from a woman in her 30s in good health and CMV-seronegative.

The rearrangement joins TRBV7-9 to TRBJ1-1; no definite D call. The CDR3 is 13 amino acids. In germline, CDR1 is SEHNR, CDR2 FQNEAQ (reference sequence). The V end lost 5 bases, the J end lost 4 bases, and 11 bases lay between the germline ends. The CDR3 loop reads CASSVIRSTEAFF. The CDR3 DNA reads as TGTGCCAGCAGCGTCATTCGTAGCACTGAAGCTTTCTTT.

Notes on this clone: Other nucleotide sequences from this sample produce the same CDR3. The chain uses TRBV27 and TRBJ1-2; D might be TRBD1 (5 bases). Trimming left V 7 bases short and J 6 bases short, with 21 bases between. Germline V gene data show CDR1 as MNHEY and CDR2 as SMNVEV (reference sequence). This CDR3 region has 15 residues. The CDR3 region is CASTHDRASWHGYTF. CDR3 DNA sequence: TGTGCCAGCACCCATGACAGAGCATCTTGGCATGGCTACACCTTC.

The chain joins TRBV30 to TRBJ2-7; tentatively, D is TRBD1 (6 bases). The CDR3 length is 12 residues. In germline, CDR1 is GTSNPN, CDR2 SVGIG (reference sequence). V was trimmed by 5 bases and J by 0 bases, leaving 8 bases between them. This chain's CDR3 is CAWGTHSYEQYF. The DNA for the CDR3 is TGTGCCTGGGGGACACACTCCTACGAGCAGTACTTC.

This chain uses TRBV6-4 with TRBJ2-6; D remains ambiguous. The CDR3 extends over 15 amino acids. V dropped 7 bases and J dropped 0 bases, with 10 bases sitting between them. Per the germline V gene, CDR1 is MRHNA and CDR2 is SNTAGT. The CDR3 here is CASKAASSGANVLTF. The DNA of the CDR3 is TGTGCCAGCAAGGCGGCTAGCTCTGGGGCCAACGTCCTGACTTTC.

This clone was recorded a few times. The chain employs TRBV29-1 and TRBJ2-1, with D tentatively TRBD1 (5 bases). V was clipped by 2 bases and J by 5 bases, with 13 bases between them. Per germline, CDR1 SQVTM and CDR2 ANQGSEA. This CDR3 contains 14 residues. In DNA, the CDR3 is TGCAGCGTTGAATTCCAGGGAATCCACAATGAGCAGTTCTTC. Its translation: CSVEFQGIHNEQFF.

In this sample, this clone turned up a few times. The CDR3 here is CASRETGQSYEQYV. CDR3 DNA: TGCGCCAGCAGGGAGACAGGGCAAAGCTACGAGCAGTACGTC. The chain is built from TRBV10-2 and TRBJ2-7; TRBD1 aligns across 7 bases. The CDR3 has 14 amino acids. Germline-derived CDR1 and CDR2 are WSHSY and SAAADI. V gave up 6 bases and J gave up 3 bases; unmatched junction bases: 8.

The chain recombines TRBV7-9 with TRBJ2-7, with D uncertain. V was pared by 5 bases and J by 3 bases, with 8 bases between. CDR1 and CDR2 (germline): SEHNR, FQNEAQ (reference sequence). The CDR3 covers 12 residues. CDR3 in DNA: TGTGCCAGCAGCGTCGACAACTACGAGCAGTACTTC. It specifies CASSVDNYEQYF.

V is TRBV19 and J is TRBJ1-1; no firm D call. Trimming stripped 3 bases from V and 4 bases from J, with 6 bases between. CDR1 LNHDA and CDR2 SQIVND come from the germline V gene (reference sequence). CDR3 size: 12 residues. CDR3 bases: TGTGCCAGTAGTATGGGAGGCACTGAAGCTTTCTTT. It codes for CASSMGGTEAFF. The variable domain in full, completed from reference TRBV19 and TRBJ1-1, reads DGGITQSPKYLFRKEGQNVTLSCEQNLNHDAMYWYRQDPGQGLRLIYYSQIVNDFQKGDIAEGYSVSREKKESFPLTVTSAQKNPTAFYLCASSMGGTEAFFGQGTRLTVV.